This TCR beta chain was captured by sequencing in a study of blood T cell repertoires in COVID-19. CDR3 length equals 15 residues. The V gene's germline CDR1 is SGHVS and CDR2 FQNEAQ. Trimming left V 1 base short and J 2 bases short, with 11 bases between. The data were produced by immunoSEQ multiplex PCR, yet TCRdb's version contains in-frame clones alone and is incomplete. The data show 150,000 to 200,000 clones, roughly nine tenths seen once. V and J are TRBV7-8 and TRBJ1-2; a possible D gene is TRBD1 (6 bases). Input material: peripheral blood. The sequence derives from a human donor in a cohort sampled during active COVID-19. CDR3 in amino acids: CASSLGYRDNYGYTF. The CDR3, as DNA: TGTGCCAGCAGCTTAGGGTACAGGGACAACTATGGCTACACCTTC.